A selection of T cell receptor beta chains follows, all from one sample in a study of cytomegalovirus exposure and HLA in healthy donors. TCRdb's table, derived via immunoSEQ multiplex PCR, lists solely in-frame clones and lacks some. The sample has some 100,000 clones, around nine tenths seen once. Sequencing was performed on PBMCs. The receptors derive from a woman younger than 30 in good health and CMV-seronegative. The CDR3 runs from the conserved cysteine through the conserved F or W. Each record gives: clone size, V gene, D gene, J gene, CDR3 protein, CDR3 DNA. A D gene is named only where the DNA matches it firmly. For some rows the clone size is stated as once, few or many, or as a class when expanded; others skip it.

clone size: once
V gene: TRBV5-1
D gene: TRBD2
J gene: TRBJ2-3
CDR3 protein: CASSLASSGGGPDTQYF
CDR3 DNA: TGCGCCAGCAGCTTGGCGAGCAGCGGGGGGGGCCCAGATACGCAGTATTTT

clone size: .
V gene: TRBV5-1
D gene: .
J gene: TRBJ1-1
CDR3 protein: CASSRDGVDTEAFF
CDR3 DNA: TGCGCCAGCAGCCGGGATGGGGTCGACACTGAAGCTTTCTTT

clone size: .
V gene: TRBV6-5
D gene: .
J gene: TRBJ2-1
CDR3 protein: CASSYRGSSYNEQFF
CDR3 DNA: TGTGCCAGCAGTTACAGGGGGAGCTCCTACAATGAGCAGTTCTTC

clone size: .
V gene: TRBV28
D gene: .
J gene: TRBJ2-7
CDR3 protein: CASSSQASVSYEQYF
CDR3 DNA: TGTGCCAGCTCCAGCCAGGCTAGCGTTTCCTACGAGCAGTACTTC

clone size: .
V gene: TRBV4-3
D gene: .
J gene: TRBJ2-2
CDR3 protein: CASSQDRGGPETGELFF
CDR3 DNA: TGCGCCAGCAGCCAAGATAGGGGGGGCCCGGAAACCGGGGAGCTGTTTTTT

clone size: .
V gene: TRBV20-1
D gene: .
J gene: TRBJ2-1
CDR3 protein: CSATARDEQFF
CDR3 DNA: TGCAGTGCTACCGCTAGAGATGAGCAGTTCTTC

clone size: .
V gene: TRBV19
D gene: TRBD2
J gene: TRBJ2-3
CDR3 protein: CASSIQRGWADTQYF
CDR3 DNA: TGTGCCAGTAGTATTCAGCGGGGGTGGGCAGATACGCAGTATTTT

clone size: .
V gene: TRBV7-8
D gene: TRBD2
J gene: TRBJ2-1
CDR3 protein: CASSFYQRGDNEQFF
CDR3 DNA: TGTGCCAGCAGCTTTTATCAGCGGGGGGACAATGAGCAGTTCTTC

clone size: .
V gene: TRBV6-1
D gene: TRBD1
J gene: TRBJ1-4
CDR3 protein: CASRRQGWAEKLFF
CDR3 DNA: TGTGCCAGCAGGCGACAGGGATGGGCTGAAAAACTGTTTTTT

clone size: once
V gene: TRBV7-3
D gene: TRBD2
J gene: TRBJ2-1
CDR3 protein: CASSLGLAGGSYNEQFF
CDR3 DNA: TGTGCCAGCAGCTTAGGACTAGCGGGAGGCTCCTACAATGAGCAGTTCTTC

clone size: .
V gene: TRBV13
D gene: .
J gene: TRBJ2-7
CDR3 protein: CASSQRGGTEQYF
CDR3 DNA: TGTGCCAGCAGCCAAAGAGGCGGTACCGAGCAGTACTTC

clone size: once
V gene: TRBV29-1
D gene: TRBD2
J gene: TRBJ2-5
CDR3 protein: CSAASTSGETQYF
CDR3 DNA: TGCAGCGCCGCCTCGACTAGCGGAGAGACCCAGTACTTC

clone size: .
V gene: TRBV5-8
D gene: .
J gene: TRBJ2-7
CDR3 protein: CASSFGPSGEYEQYF
CDR3 DNA: TGTGCCAGCAGCTTTGGCCCGTCGGGAGAATACGAGCAGTACTTC

clone size: .
V gene: TRBV2
D gene: TRBD1
J gene: TRBJ2-2
CDR3 protein: CASSRDRALAGELFF
CDR3 DNA: TGTGCCAGCAGTCGGGACAGGGCATTGGCCGGGGAGCTGTTTTTT

clone size: .
V gene: TRBV9
D gene: TRBD1
J gene: TRBJ2-1
CDR3 protein: CASSVTGTGSYNEQFF
CDR3 DNA: TGTGCCAGCAGCGTCACCGGGACAGGCTCCTACAATGAGCAGTTCTTC

clone size: once
V gene: TRBV18
D gene: .
J gene: TRBJ2-1
CDR3 protein: CASSPPGLGGALSSYNEQFF
CDR3 DNA: TGTGCCAGCTCACCACCAGGTCTAGGGGGAGCCCTAAGCTCCTACAATGAGCAGTTCTTC

clone size: .
V gene: TRBV6-1
D gene: .
J gene: TRBJ1-3
CDR3 protein: CASSGGGSGNTIYF
CDR3 DNA: TGTGCCAGCAGTGGCGGGGGCTCTGGAAACACCATATATTTT

clone size: .
V gene: TRBV5-1
D gene: .
J gene: TRBJ2-3
CDR3 protein: CASTNSIQGTSTDTQYF
CDR3 DNA: TGCGCCAGTACCAACTCAATACAGGGAACTAGCACAGATACGCAGTATTTT

clone size: .
V gene: TRBV9
D gene: .
J gene: TRBJ1-5
CDR3 protein: CASSVSDRYQPQHF
CDR3 DNA: TGTGCCAGCAGCGTATCCGACAGATATCAGCCCCAGCATTTT

clone size: .
V gene: TRBV9
D gene: TRBD1
J gene: TRBJ2-7
CDR3 protein: CASNRRGGPYEQYF
CDR3 DNA: TGTGCCAGCAACCGTAGAGGGGGCCCCTACGAGCAGTACTTC

clone size: .
V gene: TRBV28
D gene: TRBD1
J gene: TRBJ2-2
CDR3 protein: CASSFPSGTVNTGELFF
CDR3 DNA: TGTGCCAGCAGTTTCCCCTCGGGGACAGTAAACACCGGGGAGCTGTTTTTT

clone size: .
V gene: TRBV19
D gene: .
J gene: TRBJ1-5
CDR3 protein: CASSTQQAQPQHF
CDR3 DNA: TGTGCCAGTAGTACCCAGCAGGCTCAGCCCCAGCATTTT

clone size: .
V gene: TRBV5-1
D gene: TRBD2
J gene: TRBJ2-1
CDR3 protein: CASSQLNQAGEGNEQFF
CDR3 DNA: TGCGCCAGCAGCCAACTAAACCAAGCGGGAGAAGGCAATGAGCAGTTCTTC

clone size: .
V gene: TRBV25-1
D gene: TRBD2
J gene: TRBJ2-1
CDR3 protein: CASNRAGAGNEQFF
CDR3 DNA: TGTGCCAGCAATCGGGCGGGAGCTGGGAATGAGCAGTTCTTC

clone size: few
V gene: TRBV18
D gene: .
J gene: TRBJ2-1
CDR3 protein: CASSPQNEQFF
CDR3 DNA: TGTGCCAGCTCACCCCAGAATGAGCAGTTCTTC

clone size: once
V gene: TRBV2
D gene: .
J gene: TRBJ1-3
CDR3 protein: CASSNIGLSGNTIYF
CDR3 DNA: TGTGCCAGCTCCAACATTGGCCTCTCTGGAAACACCATATATTTT

clone size: .
V gene: TRBV27
D gene: .
J gene: TRBJ2-7
CDR3 protein: CASSSRGSYEQYF
CDR3 DNA: TGTGCCAGCAGCTCCCGGGGGAGCTACGAGCAGTACTTC

clone size: .
V gene: TRBV11-3
D gene: TRBD2
J gene: TRBJ2-3
CDR3 protein: CASSLGSGGDTQYF
CDR3 DNA: TGTGCCAGCAGCTTAGGCAGCGGGGGAGATACGCAGTATTTT